Included here is one T cell receptor beta chain sequence, with context. What it recognizes is unknown. iRepertoire HTBI primers and Arm-PCR of CDR3 regions built TCR beta libraries. A single record per CDR3 protein comes from TCRdb applying MiXCR to the multiplex PCR reads. The data contain about 430,000 distinct CDR3 sequences, 21% of them singletons. Stated time point: persistent/refractory GD, antithyroid drugs over 5 years with positive TRAb. Scientists built the TCR library using RNA that was extracted from PBMCs. Graves' disease was diagnosed by American Thyroid Association guidelines. Xi'an, China, was home to the endocrinology department that provided patients. V dropped 2 bases and J dropped 2 bases, with 24 bases sitting between them. The CDR3 totals 19 residues. Germline CDR1 LGHDT, CDR2 YNNKEL (reference sequence). This record belongs to a study of regulatory T cells in long-lasting Graves disease.

Notes on the study in general: The study found lower TCR diversity in persistent Graves' patients than in newly diagnosed ones. Samples came from peripheral blood alone, without thyroid tissue.

The receptor comes from a female donor with Graves disease. The specimen was peripheral blood mononuclear cells (PBMCs), collected when the disease was refractory, from a patient treated with antithyroid drugs. This chain connects TRBV3-1 to TRBJ2-5; perhaps TRBD2 as D (6 bases). This chain's CDR3 is CASSQRDGSKFGVQETQYF. CDR3 nucleotide sequence: TGTGCCAGCAGCCAACGGGACGGGAGTAAGTTTGGTGTACAAGAGACCCAGTACTTC.